This entry is about one T cell receptor beta chain. Antigen: not known. Clones were read by immunoSEQ multiplex PCR, and TCRdb kept only the in-frame ones, dropping some. The table records 84,000 or so clones, more than 85% of them present only once. The data derive from a study of Tregs in tolerant kidney transplant recipients. Recipients received nonmyeloablative bone marrow transplants from related graft donors, with transient mixed chimerism. CD4+CD25+CD127- Tregs, CD4+CD25- non-Tregs, CD4 and CD8 cells were sorted. Deletions cut 2 bases from V and 4 bases from J, with 13 bases between. This CDR3 has 15 residues. Looked up from germline, CDR1 is SGHRS and CDR2 is YFSETQ. General study points: No direct test of biological reproducibility was done here. The small number of patients limits these findings pending further validation.

The specimen comprised CD4+ T cells from blood (PBMCs), sampled 12 months after the transplant. The clonotype comes from a human patient who received a combined kidney and bone marrow transplant. The T cells may partly be graft donor cells. The V and J genes are TRBV5-1 and TRBJ2-1, with D perhaps matching TRBD2 (6 bases). The CDR3 coding sequence is TGCGCCAGCAGCTTCCGTTCCGGGACTTACAATGAGCAGTTCTTC. Translated: CASSFRSGTYNEQFF. Together with reference TRBV5-1 and TRBJ2-1, the CDR3 gives the full variable domain: KAGVTQTPRYLIKTRGQQVTLSCSPISGHRSVSWYQQTPGQGLQFLFEYFSETQRNKGNFPGRFSGRQFSNSRSEMNVSTLELGDSALYLCASSFRSGTYNEQFFGPGTRLTVL.